This T cell receptor (beta chain) was documented in a study of CD8+ T cells in alopecia areata. As for the study in general: Treated patients were dosed with oral tofacitinib, taking 5 to 10 mg twice daily. After 6 to 18 months of tofacitinib, follow-up continued 6 months off drug.

After isolation, RNA underwent reverse transcription to generate cDNA as the sequencing template. Here immunoSEQ multiplex PCR was the method, and the copy in TCRdb shows in-frame clones only, minus some. The profile covers around 250,000 clones, with around 67% appearing a single time and more than 0.95% taken by the ten largest. Study results and limitations: Lesional tissue from the scalp (especially in alopecia totalis/universalis) showed higher clonality than normal scalp.

Unmatched junction bases numbered 5, after V lost 4 bases and J lost 4 bases. The CDR3 runs to 17 residues. CDR1 and CDR2 (germline): MGHRA, YSYEKL. In the case of this clone: The target antigen is unknown.

Peripheral blood and lesional scalp punch biopsies came from alopecia areata patients. The specimen was CD4+ T cells sorted from blood, collected at week 0. This sequence joins TRBV4-1 and TRBJ2-3; 16 nucleotides align to TRBD2. This TCR was sampled from a human donor with alopecia areata. The CDR3 reads CASSRGTSGGAADTQYF. The DNA for the CDR3 is TGCGCCAGCAGCCGAGGGACTAGCGGGGGGGCGGCAGATACGCAGTATTTT.